This T cell receptor beta chain was obtained from a study of blood T cells in healthy people across ages. Overall study context: Template switching recovered approximately one barcoded beta molecule for every two T cells. Regarding the study as a whole: Age brought a roughly linear fall in TCR beta diversity measured per million T cells. It was not known whether donors were CMV positive (a possible confounder of expanded clonotype changes).

The CDR3 runs to 18 residues. Germline lookup yields CDR1 MNHEY and CDR2 SMNVEV (reference sequence). The V end was cut by 3 bases, the J end by 0 bases, with 15 bases between. Primed by a sample-barcoded 5' primer and a J-beta primer mix, a second PCR proceeded for roughly 7 to 12 cycles. Sequencing yielded, for each sample, at least 3 million paired-end reads carrying CDR3. TCRdb used MiXCR to reprocess the 5' RACE reads, holding one entry per CDR3 protein. The sample has hundreds of thousands of distinct CDR3 sequences; roughly 56% are singletons. Points on this clonotype: What it binds is unknown.

This TCR came from a man aged 40-50 years in good health. The sequencing sample was made of blood. The chain has TRBV27 and TRBJ2-6; D is undetermined. CDR3 sequence: CASSFLSAGVSGANVLTF. The CDR3, as DNA: TGTGCCAGCAGTTTTTTGTCGGCAGGAGTCTCTGGGGCCAACGTCCTGACTTTC.